This T cell receptor beta chain was sequenced during a study of beta chain features in type 1 diabetes. Points from the study as a whole: A PCR bias possibly favoring shorter templates would apply equally to patients and controls. Compared to healthy donors, patients appeared to have naive, central memory and Treg TCRB repertoires that were more alike. In all four CD4+ subsets, TCRB CDR3 length was significantly, moderately reduced in type 1 diabetes.

Of the isolated RNA, all was reverse transcribed, and so the sequenced material was expressed TCRB transcripts. About 3.9 million reads on average were seen across naive, central memory and regulatory T cell samples. Measured with immunoSEQ multiplex PCR; TCRdb has only the in-frame clones, and not every one. The profile shows around 600,000 clones, 9.5% to 15% of them singletons. Points on this clone: Antigen: not known.

The germline gives CDR1 LNHDA, CDR2 SQIVND (reference sequence). The CDR3 totals 13 residues. The V gene is TRBV19, the J gene TRBJ2-5, with 9 bases that match TRBD1. The DNA end is a closer match to TRBJ2-7, so the J assignment may be wrong. Sequences were obtained from naive CD4+ T cells from blood. The clonotype was recovered from a man aged 25 to 40 with type 1 diabetes. The CDR3 protein is CASSMGQGAEQYF. For the CDR3, the DNA is TGTGCCAGTAGTATGGGACAGGGTGCCGAGCAGTACTTC.